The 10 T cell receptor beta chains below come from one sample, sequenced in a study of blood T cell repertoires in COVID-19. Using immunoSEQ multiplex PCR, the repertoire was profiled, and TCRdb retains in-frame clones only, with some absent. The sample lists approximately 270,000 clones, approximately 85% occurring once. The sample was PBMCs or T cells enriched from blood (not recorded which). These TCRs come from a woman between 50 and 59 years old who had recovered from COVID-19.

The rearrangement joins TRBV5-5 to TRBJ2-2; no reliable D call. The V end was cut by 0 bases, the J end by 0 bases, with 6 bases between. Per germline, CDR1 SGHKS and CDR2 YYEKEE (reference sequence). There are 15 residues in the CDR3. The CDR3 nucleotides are TGTGCCAGCAGCTTGGGCGTGACGAACACCGGGGAGCTGTTTTTT. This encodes CASSLGVTNTGELFF.

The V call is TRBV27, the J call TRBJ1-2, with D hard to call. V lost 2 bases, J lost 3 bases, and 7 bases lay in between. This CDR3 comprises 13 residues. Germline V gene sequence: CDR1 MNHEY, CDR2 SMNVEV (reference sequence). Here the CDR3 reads CASSLGGYYGYTF. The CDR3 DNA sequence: TGTGCCAGCAGTTTAGGAGGGTACTATGGCTACACCTTC.

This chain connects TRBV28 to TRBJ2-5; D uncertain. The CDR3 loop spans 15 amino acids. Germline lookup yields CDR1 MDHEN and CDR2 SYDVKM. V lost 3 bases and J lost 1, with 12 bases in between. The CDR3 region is CASSFRQAIQETQYF. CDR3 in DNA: TGTGCCAGCAGTTTTAGGCAAGCGATCCAAGAGACCCAGTACTTC.

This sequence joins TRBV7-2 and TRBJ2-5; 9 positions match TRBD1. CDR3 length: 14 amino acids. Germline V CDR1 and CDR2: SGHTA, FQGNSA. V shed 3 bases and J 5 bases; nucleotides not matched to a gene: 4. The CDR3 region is CASSFNRGRETQYF. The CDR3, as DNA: TGTGCCAGCAGCTTTAACAGGGGGCGGGAGACCCAGTACTTC.

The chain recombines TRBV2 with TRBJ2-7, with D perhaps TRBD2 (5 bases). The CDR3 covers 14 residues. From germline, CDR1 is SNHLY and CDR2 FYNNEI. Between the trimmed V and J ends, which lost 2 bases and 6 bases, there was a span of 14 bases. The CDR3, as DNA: TGTGCCAGCAGTGAATCCGGGCTCGGGGTCGAGCAGTACTTC. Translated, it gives CASSESGLGVEQYF. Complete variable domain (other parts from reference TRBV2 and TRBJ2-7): EPEVTQTPSHQVTQMGQEVILRCVPISNHLYFYWYRQILGQKVEFLVSFYNNEISEKSEIFDDQFSVERPDGSNFTLKIRSTKLEDSAMYFCASSESGLGVEQYFGPGTRLTVT.

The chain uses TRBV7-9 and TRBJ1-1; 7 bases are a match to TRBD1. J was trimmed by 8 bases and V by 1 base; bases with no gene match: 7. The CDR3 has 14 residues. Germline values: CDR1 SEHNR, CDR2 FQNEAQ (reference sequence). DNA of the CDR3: TGTGCCAGCAGCTTAGGAGGGGGCGCAGAGGAAGCTTTCTTT. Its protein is CASSLGGGAEEAFF.

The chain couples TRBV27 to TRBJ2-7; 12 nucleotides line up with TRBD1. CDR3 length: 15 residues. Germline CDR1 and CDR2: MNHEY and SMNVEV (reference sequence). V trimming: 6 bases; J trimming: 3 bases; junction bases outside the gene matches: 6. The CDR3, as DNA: TGTGCCAGCAGCGTCGGGACAGGGGGCGACTACGAGCAGTACTTC. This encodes CASSVGTGGDYEQYF.

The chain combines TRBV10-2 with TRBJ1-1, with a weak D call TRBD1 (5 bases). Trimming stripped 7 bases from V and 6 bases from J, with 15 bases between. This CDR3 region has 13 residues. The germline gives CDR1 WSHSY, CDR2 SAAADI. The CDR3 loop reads CASISGMSAEAFF. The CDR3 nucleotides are TGCGCCAGCATCTCAGGGATGAGTGCTGAAGCTTTCTTT.

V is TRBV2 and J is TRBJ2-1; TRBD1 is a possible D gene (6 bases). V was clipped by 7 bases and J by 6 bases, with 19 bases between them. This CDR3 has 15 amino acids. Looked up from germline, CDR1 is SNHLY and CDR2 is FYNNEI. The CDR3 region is CASTPRIRDTNEQFF. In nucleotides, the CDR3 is TGTGCCAGCACCCCTCGAATACGGGACACCAATGAGCAGTTCTTC.

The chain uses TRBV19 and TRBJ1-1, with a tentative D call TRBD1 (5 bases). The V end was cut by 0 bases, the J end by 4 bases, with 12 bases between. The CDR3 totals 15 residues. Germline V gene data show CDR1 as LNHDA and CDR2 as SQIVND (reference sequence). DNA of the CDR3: TGTGCCAGTAGTATAGATCCAGGGCCGGTCACTGAAGCTTTCTTT. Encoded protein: CASSIDPGPVTEAFF. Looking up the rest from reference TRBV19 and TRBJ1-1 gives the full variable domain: DGGITQSPKYLFRKEGQNVTLSCEQNLNHDAMYWYRQDPGQGLRLIYYSQIVNDFQKGDIAEGYSVSREKKESFPLTVTSAQKNPTAFYLCASSIDPGPVTEAFFGQGTRLTVV.